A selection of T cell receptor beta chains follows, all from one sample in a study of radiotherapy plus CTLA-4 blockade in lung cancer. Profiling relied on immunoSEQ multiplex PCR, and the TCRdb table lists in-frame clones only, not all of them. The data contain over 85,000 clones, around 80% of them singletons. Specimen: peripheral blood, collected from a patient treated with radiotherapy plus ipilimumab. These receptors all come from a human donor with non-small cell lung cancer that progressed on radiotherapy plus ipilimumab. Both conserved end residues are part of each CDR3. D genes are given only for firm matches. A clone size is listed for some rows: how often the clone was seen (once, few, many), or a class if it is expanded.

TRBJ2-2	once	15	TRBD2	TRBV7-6	CASSSGGRPPGELFF	TGTGCCAGCAGTAGCGGGGGCCGTCCCCCAGGGGAGCTGTTTTTT
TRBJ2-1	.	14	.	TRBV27	CASRGGPRYDEQFF	TGTGCCAGCAGAGGAGGGCCACGATACGACGAGCAGTTCTTC
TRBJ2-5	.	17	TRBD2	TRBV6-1	CASSEGNLAGIQETQYF	TGTGCCAGCAGTGAAGGAAACCTAGCGGGCATACAAGAGACCCAGTACTTC
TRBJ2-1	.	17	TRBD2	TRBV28	CASSLGPLAGIKDEQFF	TGTGCCAGCAGTTTAGGCCCGCTAGCGGGAATTAAGGATGAGCAGTTCTTC
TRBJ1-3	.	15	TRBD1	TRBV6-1	CASSELGQFGNTIYF	TGTGCCAGCAGTGAATTGGGACAGTTTGGAAACACCATATATTTT
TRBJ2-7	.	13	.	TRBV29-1	CSVDRDGSYEQYF	TGCAGCGTTGACCGGGACGGATCCTACGAGCAGTACTTC
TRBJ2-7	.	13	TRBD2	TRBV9	CASSRGGNYEQYF	TGTGCCAGCAGCCGGGGGGGAAACTACGAGCAGTACTTC
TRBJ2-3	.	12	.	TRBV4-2	CASSLRADTQYF	TGTGCCAGCAGCCTTCGGGCAGATACGCAGTATTTT
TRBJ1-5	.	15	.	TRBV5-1	CASINQPNSNQPQHF	TGCGCCAGCATCAACCAACCGAATAGCAATCAGCCCCAGCATTTT
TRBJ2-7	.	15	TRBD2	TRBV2	CASSEDLSGRREQYF	TGTGCCAGCAGTGAAGATCTAAGCGGGAGACGGGAGCAGTACTTC
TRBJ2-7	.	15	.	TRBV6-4	CASSDAGLSSYEQYF	TGTGCCAGCAGTGACGCTGGACTATCATCCTACGAGCAGTACTTC
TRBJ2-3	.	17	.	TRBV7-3	CASSLGPAGTITDTQYF	TGTGCCAGCAGCTTGGGTCCCGCAGGAACGATCACAGATACGCAGTATTTT
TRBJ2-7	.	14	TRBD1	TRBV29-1	CSVATGGSSYEQYF	TGCAGCGTGGCGACAGGGGGAAGCTCCTACGAGCAGTACTTC
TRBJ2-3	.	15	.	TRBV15	CATSRDRFGTDTQYF	TGTGCCACCAGCAGAGATCGATTCGGCACAGATACGCAGTATTTT
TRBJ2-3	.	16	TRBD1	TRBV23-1	CASSHTVRDSTDTQYF	TGCGCCAGCAGTCATACGGTCAGGGACAGTACAGATACGCAGTATTTT
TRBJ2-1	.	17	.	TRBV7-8	CASSLALGTGSVNEQFF	TGTGCCAGCAGCTTAGCGCTCGGCACCGGGAGTGTCAATGAGCAGTTCTTC
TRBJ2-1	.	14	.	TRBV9	CASSVAGSYNEQFF	TGTGCCAGCAGCGTAGCGGGCTCCTACAATGAGCAGTTCTTC
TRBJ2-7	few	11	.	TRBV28	CASSLLYEQYF	TGTGCCAGCAGTTTACTGTACGAGCAGTACTTC
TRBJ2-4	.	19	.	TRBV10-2	CASSESFGAAQLAKNIQYF	TGCGCCAGCAGTGAGTCGTTTGGGGCAGCCCAACTAGCCAAAAACATTCAGTACTTC
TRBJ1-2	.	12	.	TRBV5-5	CASSLDRGGYTF	TGTGCCAGCAGCTTGGATAGAGGGGGCTACACCTTC
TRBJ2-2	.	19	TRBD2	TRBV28	CASSYSSMASGRFSGELFF	TGTGCCAGCAGTTACTCCTCCATGGCTAGCGGGAGATTTAGCGGGGAGCTGTTTTTT
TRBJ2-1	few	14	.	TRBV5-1	CASSGVSSYNEQFF	TGCGCCAGCAGCGGGGTAAGCTCCTACAATGAGCAGTTCTTC
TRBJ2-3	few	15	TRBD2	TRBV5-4	CASSPGLAGVDTQYF	TGTGCCAGCAGCCCGGGACTAGCGGGAGTAGATACGCAGTATTTT
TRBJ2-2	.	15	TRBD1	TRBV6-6	CASSPQGSNTGELFF	TGTGCCAGCAGCCCACAGGGGTCCAACACCGGGGAGCTGTTTTTT
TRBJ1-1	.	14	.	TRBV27	CASSLSYPSTEAFF	TGTGCCAGCAGTTTGTCATATCCGAGCACTGAAGCTTTCTTT
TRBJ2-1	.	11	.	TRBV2	CASSPLPEQFF	TGTGCCAGCAGCCCCCTCCCCGAGCAGTTCTTC
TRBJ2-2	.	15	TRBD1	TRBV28	CASSSGQLNTGELFF	TGTGCCAGCAGTTCGGGACAGCTGAACACCGGGGAGCTGTTTTTT
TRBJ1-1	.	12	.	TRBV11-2	CASSLSSTEAFF	TGTGCCAGCAGCTTAAGCAGCACTGAAGCTTTCTTT
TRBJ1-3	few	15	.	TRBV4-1	CASSQDVAAGNTIYF	TGCGCCAGCAGCCAAGATGTCGCCGCTGGAAACACCATATATTTT
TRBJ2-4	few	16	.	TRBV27	CASSLSIPGAANIQYF	TGTGCCAGCAGTTTATCGATTCCGGGGGCGGCGAACATTCAGTACTTC
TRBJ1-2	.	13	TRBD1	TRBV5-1	CASSGQVDSGYTF	TGCGCCAGCAGCGGACAGGTCGATTCGGGCTACACCTTC
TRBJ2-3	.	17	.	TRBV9	CASSPQLAPALSDTQYF	TGTGCCAGCAGCCCCCAGCTGGCCCCAGCATTATCAGATACGCAGTATTTT
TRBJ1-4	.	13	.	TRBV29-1	CSVRRGTNEKLFF	TGCAGCGTTCGCCGGGGGACTAATGAAAAACTGTTTTTT
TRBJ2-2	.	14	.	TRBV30	CAWSRLVSTGELFF	TGTGCCTGGAGTCGACTAGTTAGCACCGGGGAGCTGTTTTTT
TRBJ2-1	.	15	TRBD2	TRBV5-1	CASSLLAGEVNEQFF	TGCGCCAGCAGCCTATTAGCGGGAGAAGTGAATGAGCAGTTCTTC
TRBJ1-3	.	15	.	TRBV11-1	CASSPGLHSGNTIYF	TGTGCCAGCAGTCCGGGACTCCACTCTGGAAACACCATATATTTT
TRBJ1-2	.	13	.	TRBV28	CASSSKNNYGYTF	TGTGCCAGCAGTTCCAAAAATAACTATGGCTACACCTTC
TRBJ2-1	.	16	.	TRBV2	CASSEEIMGVNNEQFF	TGTGCCAGCAGTGAAGAAATAATGGGGGTCAACAATGAGCAGTTCTTC
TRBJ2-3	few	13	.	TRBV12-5	CASGLGPTDTQYF	TGTGCTAGTGGTTTGGGCCCGACAGATACGCAGTATTTT
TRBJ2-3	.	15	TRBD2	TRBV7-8	CASSLPAGVAHTQYF	TGTGCCAGCAGCCTACCAGCGGGAGTGGCGCATACGCAGTATTTT
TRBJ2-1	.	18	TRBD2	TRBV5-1	CASSLALAGASSYNEQFF	TGCGCCAGCAGCTTAGCACTAGCGGGAGCGAGCTCCTACAATGAGCAGTTCTTC
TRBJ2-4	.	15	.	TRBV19	CASRADRLAKNIQYF	TGTGCCAGTAGGGCCGACAGACTAGCCAAAAACATTCAGTACTTC
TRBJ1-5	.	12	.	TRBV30	CACSREDQPQHF	TGTGCCTGTTCAAGGGAGGATCAGCCCCAGCATTTT
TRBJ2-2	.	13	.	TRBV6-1	CASTGVGAGELFF	TGTGCCAGCACAGGGGTGGGCGCCGGGGAGCTGTTTTTT
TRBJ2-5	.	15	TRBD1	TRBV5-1	CASSLSGQGGKTQYF	TGCGCCAGCAGCTTGTCGGGACAGGGTGGAAAGACCCAGTACTTC
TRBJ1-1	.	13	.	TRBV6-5	CASSSSVNTEAFF	TGTGCCAGCAGTTCCAGCGTGAACACTGAAGCTTTCTTT
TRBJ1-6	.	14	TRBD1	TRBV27	CASRRAGGYSPLHF	TGTGCCAGCAGGAGGGCAGGGGGTTATTCACCCCTCCACTTT
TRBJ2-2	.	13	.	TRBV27	CASSFEHTGELFF	TGTGCCAGCAGTTTTGAGCACACCGGGGAGCTGTTTTTT
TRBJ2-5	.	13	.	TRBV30	CAWSVSNQETQYF	TGTGCCTGGAGTGTCAGTAACCAAGAGACCCAGTACTTC
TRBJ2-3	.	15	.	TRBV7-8	CASSLGAVSTDTQYF	TGTGCCAGCAGCTTAGGGGCAGTGAGCACAGATACGCAGTATTTT